This T cell receptor (beta chain) emerged from a study of PD-L1 blockade in urothelial cancer. Study overall: Every 3 weeks, patients received intravenous atezolizumab 1,200 mg, beginning 2014. Notes on the study in general: Patients with durable benefit had greater blood expansion of tumor-associated TCR clones 3 weeks into treatment.

CDR1 and CDR2 from the germline V gene are LNHDA and SQIVND (reference sequence). V lost 5 bases, J lost 3 bases, and 2 bases stayed unmatched. The CDR3 covers 13 residues. Spike-ins of synthetic TCR analog templates went into each PCR. Generated by immunoSEQ multiplex PCR, the TCRdb table keeps only in-frame clones and is missing some. The sample lists some 32,000 clones; 84% were seen once. In the case of this clone: The antigen is not known.

The specimen was PBMCs, collected around atezolizumab (anti-PD-L1) treatment. The chain combines TRBV19 with TRBJ2-7, with 9 bases aligning to TRBD1. The receptor's source is a man in his fifties or sixties with urothelial cancer. In nucleotides, the CDR3 is TGTGCCAGTAGTCGGGGACAGGGCTACGAGCAGTACTTC. It specifies CASSRGQGYEQYF.